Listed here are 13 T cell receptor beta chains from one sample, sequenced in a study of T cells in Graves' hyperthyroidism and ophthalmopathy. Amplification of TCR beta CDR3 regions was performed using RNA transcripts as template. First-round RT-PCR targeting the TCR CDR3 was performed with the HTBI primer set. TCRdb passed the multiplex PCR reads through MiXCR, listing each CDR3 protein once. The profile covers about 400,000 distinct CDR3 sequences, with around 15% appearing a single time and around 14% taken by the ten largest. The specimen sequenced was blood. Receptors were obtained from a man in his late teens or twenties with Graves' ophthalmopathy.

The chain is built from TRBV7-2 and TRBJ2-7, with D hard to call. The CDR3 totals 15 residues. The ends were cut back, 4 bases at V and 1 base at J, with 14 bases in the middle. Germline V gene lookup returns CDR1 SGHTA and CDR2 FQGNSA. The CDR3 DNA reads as TGTGCCAGCAGCTCCGCGCGGTGGGCTTCCTACGAGCAGTACTTC. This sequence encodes CASSSARWASYEQYF.

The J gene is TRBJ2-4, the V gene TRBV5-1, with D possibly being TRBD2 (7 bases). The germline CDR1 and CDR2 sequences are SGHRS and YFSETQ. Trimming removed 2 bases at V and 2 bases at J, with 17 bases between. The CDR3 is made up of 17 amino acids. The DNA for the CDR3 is TGCGCCAGCAGCTTATGGGGGGGCGCAGGTCCCAAAAACATTCAGTACTTC. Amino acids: CASSLWGGAGPKNIQYF.

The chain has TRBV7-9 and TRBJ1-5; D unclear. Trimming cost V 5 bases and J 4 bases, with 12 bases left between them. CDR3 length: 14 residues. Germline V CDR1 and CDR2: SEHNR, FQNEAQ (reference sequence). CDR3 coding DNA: TGTGCCAGCAGCGATGGTAGGTTAAATCAGCCCCAGCATTTT. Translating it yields CASSDGRLNQPQHF.

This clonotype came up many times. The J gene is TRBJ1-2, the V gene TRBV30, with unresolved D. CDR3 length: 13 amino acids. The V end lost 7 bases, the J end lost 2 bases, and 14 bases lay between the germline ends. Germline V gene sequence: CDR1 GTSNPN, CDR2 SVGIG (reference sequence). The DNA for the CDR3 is TGTGCCTCTCCCCAGACGGGGAACTATGGCTACACCTTC. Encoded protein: CASPQTGNYGYTF. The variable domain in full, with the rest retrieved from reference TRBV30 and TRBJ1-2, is SQTIHQWPATLVQPVGSPLSLECTVEGTSNPNLYWYRQAAGRGLQLLFYSVGIGQISSEVPQNLSASRPQDRQFILSSKKLLLSDSGFYLCASPQTGNYGYTFGSGTRLTVV.

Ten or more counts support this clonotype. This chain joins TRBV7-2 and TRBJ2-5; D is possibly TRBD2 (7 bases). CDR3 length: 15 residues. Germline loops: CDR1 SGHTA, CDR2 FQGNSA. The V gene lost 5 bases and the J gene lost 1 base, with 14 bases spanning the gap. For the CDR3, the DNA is TGTGCCAGCAGCCAGGGAGGGGGGACCCAAGAGACCCAGTACTTC. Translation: CASSQGGGTQETQYF.

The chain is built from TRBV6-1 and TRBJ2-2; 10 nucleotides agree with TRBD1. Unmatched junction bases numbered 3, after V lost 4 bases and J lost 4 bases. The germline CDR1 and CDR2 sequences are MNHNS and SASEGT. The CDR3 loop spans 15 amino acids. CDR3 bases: TGTGCCAGCAGTGGGGGACAGGGGCTCACCGGGGAGCTGTTTTTT. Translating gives CASSGGQGLTGELFF.

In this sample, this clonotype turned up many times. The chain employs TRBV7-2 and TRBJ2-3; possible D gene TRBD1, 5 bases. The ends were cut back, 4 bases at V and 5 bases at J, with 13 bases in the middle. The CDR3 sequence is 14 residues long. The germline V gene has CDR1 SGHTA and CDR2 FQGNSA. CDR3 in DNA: TGTGCCAGCAGCTCCTATGGGGCGGAAGATACGCAGTATTTT. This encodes CASSSYGAEDTQYF.

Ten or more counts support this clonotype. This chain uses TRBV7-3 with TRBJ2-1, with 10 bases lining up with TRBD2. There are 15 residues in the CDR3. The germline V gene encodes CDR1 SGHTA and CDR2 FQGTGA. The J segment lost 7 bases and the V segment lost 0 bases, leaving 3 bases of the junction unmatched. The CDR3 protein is CASSLTASGRNEQFF. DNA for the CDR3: TGTGCCAGCAGCTTAACGGCTAGCGGGAGAAATGAGCAGTTCTTC.

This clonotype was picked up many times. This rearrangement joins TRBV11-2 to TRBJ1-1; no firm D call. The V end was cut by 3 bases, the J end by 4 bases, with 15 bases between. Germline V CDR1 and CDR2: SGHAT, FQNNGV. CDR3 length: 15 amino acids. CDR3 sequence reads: CASSFSGLKVTEAFF. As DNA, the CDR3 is TGTGCCAGCAGCTTTTCGGGTCTCAAGGTCACTGAAGCTTTCTTT.

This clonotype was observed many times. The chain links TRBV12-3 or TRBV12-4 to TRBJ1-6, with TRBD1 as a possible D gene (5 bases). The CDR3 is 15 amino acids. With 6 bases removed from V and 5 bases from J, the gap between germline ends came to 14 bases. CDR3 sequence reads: CASSPRTPNNSPLHF. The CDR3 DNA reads TGTGCCAGCAGCCCCCGGACACCAAATAATTCACCCCTCCACTTT.

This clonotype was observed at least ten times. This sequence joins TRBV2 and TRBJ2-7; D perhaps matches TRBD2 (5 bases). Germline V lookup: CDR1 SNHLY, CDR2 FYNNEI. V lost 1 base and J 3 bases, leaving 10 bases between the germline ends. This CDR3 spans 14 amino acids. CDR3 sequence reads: CASSEGPRVYEQYF. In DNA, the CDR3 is TGTGCCAGCAGTGAAGGGCCGCGGGTCTACGAGCAGTACTTC.

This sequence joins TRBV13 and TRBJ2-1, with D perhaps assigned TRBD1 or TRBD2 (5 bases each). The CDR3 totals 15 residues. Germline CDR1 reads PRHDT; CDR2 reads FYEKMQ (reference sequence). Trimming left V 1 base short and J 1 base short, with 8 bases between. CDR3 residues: CASSLVEGSYNEQFF. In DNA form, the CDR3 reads TGTGCCAGCAGCTTAGTAGAGGGGTCCTACAATGAGCAGTTCTTC.

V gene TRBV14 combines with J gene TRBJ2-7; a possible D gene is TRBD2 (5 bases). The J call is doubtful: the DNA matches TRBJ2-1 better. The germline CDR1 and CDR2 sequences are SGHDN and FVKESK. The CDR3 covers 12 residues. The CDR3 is CASSQGVYEQFF. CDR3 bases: TGTGCCAGCAGCCAGGGAGTCTACGAGCAGTTCTTC.